A selection of T cell receptor beta chains follows, all from one sample in a study of regulatory T cells in long-lasting Graves disease. TCRdb reprocessed the multiplex PCR reads via MiXCR and lists one record per CDR3 protein. The table lists 400,000 to 600,000 distinct CDR3 sequences, 20% to 25% of them singletons. The sequences come from peripheral blood mononuclear cells (PBMCs), collected when the disease was refractory, from a patient treated with antithyroid drugs. These receptors were obtained from a female donor with Graves disease. CDR3s include the opening cysteine and the closing phenylalanine or tryptophan. The order of the fields is J gene, V gene, clone size, D gene, CDR3 DNA, CDR3 protein. A D gene is named only where the DNA matches it firmly. Rows give clone size only sometimes, using once, few, many, or a class for an expanded clone.

TRBJ2-7 TRBV28 many - TGTGCCAGCAGTCTCTGGGCCACCTTTTCCGAGCAGTACTTC CASSLWATFSEQYF
TRBJ2-7 TRBV29-1 few TRBD2 TGCAGCGTCTCCACGGGACTAGCAATCTCCTACGAGCAGTACTTC CSVSTGLAISYEQYF
TRBJ2-1 TRBV4-2 - TRBD2 TGTGCCAGCAGCCAAGTCGAAGCGGGAGGTAACAATGAGCAGTTCTTC CASSQVEAGGNNEQFF
TRBJ1-2 TRBV28 many - TGTGCCACCTCAATGGCTCTTAACTATGGCTACACCTTC CATSMALNYGYTF
TRBJ2-5 TRBV7-9 many - TGTGCCAGCGCGGGTTACCAAGAGACCCAGTACTTC CASAGYQETQYF
TRBJ1-1 TRBV4-1 few TRBD1 TGCGCCAGCAGCCAACTGACAGGGTTGAACACTGAAGCTTTCTTT CASSQLTGLNTEAFF
TRBJ1-2 TRBV11-2 - - TGTGCCAGCAGACCTCTGACAGGCGGCTATGGCTACACCTTC CASRPLTGGYGYTF
TRBJ2-2 TRBV7-2 few - TGTGCCAGCAGCGAACAGCACACCGGGGAGCTGTTTTTT CASSEQHTGELFF
TRBJ2-5 TRBV24-1 many TRBD2 TGTGCCACCAGTGATACCCGTGGTACGGGAGGAGTGAGAGAGACCCAGTACTTC CATSDTRGTGGVRETQYF
TRBJ1-5 TRBV19 - TRBD1 TGTGCCAGTAGTATCCGGGACAGCAATCAGCCCCGGCATTTT CASSIRDSNQPRHF
TRBJ1-5 TRBV19 - TRBD1 TGTGCCAGTAGGGACGACAGGGGCAATCAGCCCCAGCATTTT CASRDDRGNQPQHF
TRBJ2-7 TRBV27 many - TGTGCCAGCAGTGCCTCCACACTTTCCTACGAGCAGTACTTC CASSASTLSYEQYF
TRBJ2-7 TRBV28 few - TGTGCCAGCAAGGAACAGGGTAGCTCCTACGAGCAGTACTTC CASKEQGSSYEQYF
TRBJ1-3 TRBV28 - - TGTGCCAGCAGTTTCGCGCGATCGGGAAACACCATACATTTT CASSFARSGNTIHF
TRBJ1-5 TRBV7-8 many - TGTGCCAGCAGCTTAATACCTCCCCAATATAGCAATCAGCCCCAGCATTTT CASSLIPPQYSNQPQHF
TRBJ2-7 TRBV27 many - TGTGCCAGCAGTTCGCGCCTACGTCCTTACGAGCAGTACTTC CASSSRLRPYEQYF
TRBJ2-7 TRBV19 few - TGTGCCAGTAGTATTAGAGGACAGCTAGAGGGTTACGAGCAGTACTTC CASSIRGQLEGYEQYF
TRBJ1-1 TRBV4-3 once - TGCGCCAGCAGCCCTGGGGTACGGGGGGACCCTGAAGCTTTCTTT CASSPGVRGDPEAFF
TRBJ1-1 TRBV7-8 many - TGTGCCAGCAGCTTAGCAGGGGTACTCGAACGAGCTTTCTTT CASSLAGVLERAFF
TRBJ2-7 TRBV3-1 few TRBD2 TGTGCCAGCAGCCAAGTGTCTAGCGGACCCTCCTACGAGCAGTACTTC CASSQVSSGPSYEQYF
TRBJ2-4 TRBV4-1 - - TGCGCCAGCAGCCAAGGGGTAGCGGTTCTAGCCAAAAACATTCAGTACTTC CASSQGVAVLAKNIQYF
TRBJ1-5 TRBV3-1 - - TGTGCCAGCAGCCAAGATCGGACCATCAATCAGCCCCAGCATTTT CASSQDRTINQPQHF
TRBJ1-1 TRBV3-1 few - TGTGCCAGCAGCCATGCCGGGAACACTGAAGCTTTCTTT CASSHAGNTEAFF
TRBJ1-5 TRBV10-3 - - TGTGCCATCAGTGATGTGGCTGAAGGTCAGCCCCAGCATTTT CAISDVAEGQPQHF
TRBJ1-1 TRBV20-1 many - TGCAGTGCAAAACAGGGAGGCACTGAAGCTTTCTTT CSAKQGGTEAFF
TRBJ1-1 TRBV29-1 few - TGCAGCGTTGAGGTCGGGTGGAACACTGAAGCTTTCTTT CSVEVGWNTEAFF
TRBJ1-1 TRBV12-3/TRBV12-4 many - TGTGCCAGCAGCTTAGCTGATGGCACTGAAGCTTTCTTT CASSLADGTEAFF
TRBJ2-5 TRBV6-1 few - TGTGCCAGCAGCTCCCCCGGGACTCAGTACCAAGAGACCCAGTACTTC CASSSPGTQYQETQYF